This T cell receptor beta chain was identified during a study of Ad26.COV2.S vaccination and SARS-CoV-2 variants. Note on this clone: The antigen remains unidentified.

The V end was cut by 5 bases, the J end by 4 bases, with 20 bases between. Per germline, CDR1 SGHVS and CDR2 FNYEAQ. The CDR3 runs to 16 residues. Study-level findings and limits: Overall T cell responses may have been underestimated by the analyses of TCR breadth and depth. The breadth of spike-specific CD8+ and CD4+ T cell responses after vaccination was reportedly substantial. For non-spike TCRs, breadth in vaccine recipients resembled that in placebo recipients.

Treatment specified: approximately 18 received Ad26.COV2.S at low or high dose, single or two shots; 5 received placebo; per-sample allocation not given. After the first vaccine or placebo injection, samples were drawn on day 63. Boston hosted the donor, who was an adult aged 18-55 years. Here immunoSEQ multiplex PCR was the method, and the copy in TCRdb shows in-frame clones only, minus some. Among 300,000 to 400,000 clones listed, around 87% were seen once. The chain employs TRBV7-6 and TRBJ1-1; D perhaps matches TRBD1 (6 bases). This material consisted of peripheral blood, taken in a trial of Ad26.COV2.S vaccine versus placebo. This clonotype was sampled from a person between 18 and 60 years old who received the Ad26.COV2.S COVID-19 vaccine or a placebo. The CDR3 sequence is CASSIGVAGEGTEAFF. CDR3 nucleotide sequence: TGTGCCAGCAGCATTGGAGTGGCAGGGGAGGGCACTGAAGCTTTCTTT.